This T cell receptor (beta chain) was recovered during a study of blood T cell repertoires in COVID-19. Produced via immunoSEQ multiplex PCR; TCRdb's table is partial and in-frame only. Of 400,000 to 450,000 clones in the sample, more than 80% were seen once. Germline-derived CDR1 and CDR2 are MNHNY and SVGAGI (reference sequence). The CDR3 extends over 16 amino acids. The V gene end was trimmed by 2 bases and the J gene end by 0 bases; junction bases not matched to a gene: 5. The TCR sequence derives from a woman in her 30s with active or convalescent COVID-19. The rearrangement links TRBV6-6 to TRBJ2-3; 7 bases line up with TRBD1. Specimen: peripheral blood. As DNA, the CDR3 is TGTGCCAGCAGTTACACAGAGGACAGGAGCACAGATACGCAGTATTTT. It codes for CASSYTEDRSTDTQYF.